Sequencing of this T cell receptor (beta chain) was carried out in a study of T cells expressing NK-cell markers (dated by TCRdb to between 2020 and 2021). Study-level background: Fewer than ten donors provided sorted CD3+CD56+NKG2C+, CD3+CD56+NKG2C- and CD3+CD56-NKG2C+ T-cell subsets, whose TCR beta-chain repertoires were profiled. Seven of the eight sequenced donors were HCMV-seropositive and one was HCMV-seronegative. All eight donors whose samples were sequenced were randomly selected healthy volunteers, three of them men and five women. Sequencing of the libraries produced 2 x 150 bp reads on Illumina HiSeq 2000/2500, MiSeq or NextSeq. Overall results and qualifications from the work: For 5 or 6 donors, the dominant CD3+CD56+NKG2C+ clonotypes were among the top 10 CD8+ clonotypes and accounted for roughly 1.0-7.5% of CD8+ T cells. It remained unclear whether the expanded NKG2C-expressing T cell clones were specific for HCMV antigens. Those dominant clonotypes were again the most abundant among CD3+CD56-NKG2C+ cells in a few donors, at about 25-60.1%.

Worth noting for this clonotype: Its target antigen remains unknown.

A commercial ELISA kit detecting HCMV-specific IgG in serum was used to determine HCMV serostatus. Peripheral blood mononuclear cells were isolated from blood by Ficoll density gradient centrifugation. Sequencing was performed on an Illumina HiSeq 2000. 5'RACE template switching, by which a universal primer site and unique molecular identifiers were added, was used to make TCR beta cDNA libraries. Priming for cDNA synthesis came from the TCR beta constant segment, and two successive PCR amplification steps followed. On the authors' methods: Reads were demultiplexed and grouped by UMI with MIGEC, and clonotypes were assembled and quantified with MiTCR. To exclude erroneous sequences, any TCR cDNA sequence not supported by at least two reads was discarded. The tcR package was used for downstream repertoire analysis, and clonotypes were matched between fractions using CDR3 nucleotide sequence together with V segment. VDJmatch was used to annotate antigen specificity against VDJdb, with one amino acid substitution allowed in CDR3. After the reads were reprocessed by TCRdb, one entry was made per CDR3 protein sequence, with no DNA. It is TCRdb's table, rather than the study itself, that gives the V and J calls and clone size. The sample has 450,000 to 600,000 distinct CDR3 sequences on record. The ten largest account for roughly 3.4% of the sample.

Measured from the cysteine to the phenylalanine, the CDR3 is 16 residues long. No DNA was logged. Per the germline V gene (reference sequence), DFQATT is the CDR1 and SNEGSKA is the CDR2. The clonotype comes from a man between 18 and 29 years old in good health. Donor details come from another sample of the same person, matched by shared clones. Recombination joined TRBV20-1 with TRBJ2-1; the TCRdb call, TRBD2, lacks DNA for checking. The source material was blood T cells: a sorted CD56 or NKG2C T cell subset, CD4+ or CD8+ T cells, or bulk PBMC T cells (not recorded which). The CDR3 here reads CSARDRRRGNYNEQFF.